This is a list of T cell receptor beta chains from one sample in a study of shared clonotypes between healthy human individuals. The data were produced by immunoSEQ multiplex PCR, yet TCRdb's version contains in-frame clones alone and is incomplete. The repertoire holds some 2,100,000 clones, approximately 94% seen once, with 1.7% in the top ten. Sequences were obtained from naive CD8+ T cells from PBMCs. The receptors derive from a young man in good health. Some clones in this sample may be carry-over from other donors' samples. CDR3s include the opening cysteine and the closing phenylalanine or tryptophan. D genes are given only for firm matches. Some rows have no size entry. The others give once, few or many, or a class for an expanded clone.

j_call: TRBJ1-4
v_call: TRBV28
clone_size: -
d_call: -
cdr3_aa: CASSLSPDMVELFF
cdr3_nt: TGTGCCAGCAGTTTATCTCCGGACATGGTAGAACTGTTTTTT

j_call: TRBJ2-7
v_call: TRBV4-3
clone_size: -
d_call: -
cdr3_aa: CASSQGLASPYEQYF
cdr3_nt: TGCGCCAGCAGCCAAGGGCTAGCGAGTCCCTACGAGCAGTACTTC

j_call: TRBJ1-1
v_call: TRBV28
clone_size: -
d_call: -
cdr3_aa: CASSLSGSMNTEAFF
cdr3_nt: TGTGCCAGCAGTTTATCGGGGTCCATGAACACTGAAGCTTTCTTT

j_call: TRBJ1-1
v_call: TRBV7-8
clone_size: -
d_call: -
cdr3_aa: CASSSLMAGYSEAFF
cdr3_nt: TGTGCCAGCAGTTCCCTCATGGCAGGATATTCTGAAGCTTTCTTT

j_call: TRBJ2-5
v_call: TRBV7-3
clone_size: -
d_call: -
cdr3_aa: CASSLKGETQYF
cdr3_nt: TGTGCCAGCAGCTTAAAGGGGGAGACCCAGTACTTC

j_call: TRBJ1-1
v_call: TRBV7-9
clone_size: -
d_call: -
cdr3_aa: CASSSRSMNTEAFF
cdr3_nt: TGTGCCAGCAGCTCCAGGAGCATGAACACTGAAGCTTTCTTT

j_call: TRBJ2-5
v_call: TRBV6-6
clone_size: -
d_call: TRBD1
cdr3_aa: CASKHRGHQETQYF
cdr3_nt: TGTGCCAGCAAGCACAGGGGGCACCAAGAGACCCAGTACTTC

j_call: TRBJ2-7
v_call: TRBV7-9
clone_size: once
d_call: -
cdr3_aa: CASRGTSYEQYF
cdr3_nt: TGTGCCTCCCGGGGCACCTCCTACGAGCAGTACTTC

j_call: TRBJ2-7
v_call: TRBV6-6
clone_size: -
d_call: TRBD2
cdr3_aa: CASSLKREMYEQYF
cdr3_nt: TGTGCCAGCAGTTTAAAGCGGGAGATGTACGAGCAGTACTTC

j_call: TRBJ1-1
v_call: TRBV13
clone_size: -
d_call: -
cdr3_aa: CASSLAVWGDTEAFF
cdr3_nt: TGTGCCAGCAGCTTAGCCGTTTGGGGGGACACTGAAGCTTTCTTT

j_call: TRBJ2-7
v_call: TRBV9
clone_size: -
d_call: -
cdr3_aa: CASSPEGLVSYEQYF
cdr3_nt: TGTGCCAGCAGCCCGGAGGGTCTCGTAAGCTACGAGCAGTACTTC

j_call: TRBJ2-3
v_call: TRBV29-1
clone_size: -
d_call: -
cdr3_aa: CSVDGFLYSTDTQYF
cdr3_nt: TGCAGCGTTGACGGGTTCCTGTATAGCACAGATACGCAGTATTTT

j_call: TRBJ2-7
v_call: TRBV7-9
clone_size: once
d_call: -
cdr3_aa: CASSLEQRNTGYEQYF
cdr3_nt: TGTGCCAGCAGCTTAGAACAGCGGAATACAGGGTACGAGCAGTACTTC

j_call: TRBJ1-2
v_call: TRBV27
clone_size: -
d_call: -
cdr3_aa: CASSLSGTYYGYTF
cdr3_nt: TGTGCCAGCAGTTTATCTGGGACGTACTATGGCTACACCTTC

j_call: TRBJ2-7
v_call: TRBV27
clone_size: -
d_call: -
cdr3_aa: CASSFGGPLSEQYF
cdr3_nt: TGTGCCAGCAGTTTTGGCGGACCTCTTTCCGAGCAGTACTTC

j_call: TRBJ2-5
v_call: TRBV28
clone_size: -
d_call: TRBD2
cdr3_aa: CASSFPSGDQTQYF
cdr3_nt: TGTGCCAGCAGTTTTCCTAGCGGGGACCAGACCCAGTACTTC

j_call: TRBJ2-2
v_call: TRBV28
clone_size: -
d_call: -
cdr3_aa: CASSTHGTNTGELFF
cdr3_nt: TGTGCCAGCAGTACACACGGAACGAACACCGGGGAGCTGTTTTTT

j_call: TRBJ2-3
v_call: TRBV28
clone_size: -
d_call: -
cdr3_aa: CASSLRPSTDTQYF
cdr3_nt: TGTGCCAGCAGTTTACGGCCTAGCACAGATACGCAGTATTTT

j_call: TRBJ2-5
v_call: TRBV7-9
clone_size: once
d_call: TRBD1
cdr3_aa: CASSPRTGGIETQYF
cdr3_nt: TGTGCCAGCAGCCCCAGGACAGGGGGGATAGAGACCCAGTACTTC

j_call: TRBJ2-7
v_call: TRBV7-9
clone_size: once
d_call: TRBD1
cdr3_aa: CASSSIPGQVSYEQYF
cdr3_nt: TGTGCCAGCAGCTCTATCCCGGGACAGGTCTCCTACGAGCAGTACTTC

j_call: TRBJ1-2
v_call: TRBV19
clone_size: -
d_call: TRBD1
cdr3_aa: CASSIGTGVDYGYTF
cdr3_nt: TGTGCCAGTAGCATCGGGACAGGGGTCGACTATGGCTACACCTTC

j_call: TRBJ2-1
v_call: TRBV28
clone_size: -
d_call: TRBD2
cdr3_aa: CASSLLLAGVGYEQFF
cdr3_nt: TGTGCCAGCAGTTTATTGTTAGCGGGAGTCGGCTATGAGCAGTTCTTC

j_call: TRBJ2-1
v_call: TRBV10-3
clone_size: -
d_call: -
cdr3_aa: CAISDPSYPYNEQFF
cdr3_nt: TGTGCCATCAGTGATCCTAGCTACCCTTACAATGAGCAGTTCTTC

j_call: TRBJ2-7
v_call: TRBV19
clone_size: -
d_call: TRBD1
cdr3_aa: CASRGQNSYEQYF
cdr3_nt: TGTGCCAGTAGGGGACAGAACTCCTACGAGCAGTACTTC

j_call: TRBJ1-1
v_call: TRBV5-8
clone_size: -
d_call: -
cdr3_aa: CASSLVRRGVHTEAFF
cdr3_nt: TGTGCCAGCAGCTTGGTCCGCAGGGGAGTGCACACTGAAGCTTTCTTT

j_call: TRBJ1-1
v_call: TRBV6-5
clone_size: few
d_call: -
cdr3_aa: CASSYSPGANTEAFF
cdr3_nt: TGTGCCAGCAGTTACTCACCCGGGGCGAACACTGAAGCTTTCTTT

j_call: TRBJ2-7
v_call: TRBV6-1
clone_size: -
d_call: -
cdr3_aa: CASSEVLLPGSYEQYF
cdr3_nt: TGTGCCAGCAGTGAAGTTTTGCTACCCGGCTCCTACGAGCAGTACTTC

j_call: TRBJ1-5
v_call: TRBV19
clone_size: -
d_call: TRBD1
cdr3_aa: CASTWTGIYNQPQHF
cdr3_nt: TGTGCCAGTACCTGGACAGGGATTTACAATCAGCCCCAGCATTTT

j_call: TRBJ1-5
v_call: TRBV4-1
clone_size: -
d_call: -
cdr3_aa: CASSQVIPVSRGNQPQHF
cdr3_nt: TGCGCCAGCAGCCAAGTCATTCCTGTTTCCCGCGGCAATCAGCCCCAGCATTTT

j_call: TRBJ1-5
v_call: TRBV4-1
clone_size: few
d_call: -
cdr3_aa: CASSQESLLNQPQHF
cdr3_nt: TGCGCCAGCAGCCAAGAATCACTTCTCAATCAGCCCCAGCATTTT

j_call: TRBJ1-1
v_call: TRBV5-4
clone_size: -
d_call: TRBD1
cdr3_aa: CASSLNRGGTEAFF
cdr3_nt: TGTGCCAGCAGCTTGAACAGGGGAGGAACTGAAGCTTTCTTT

j_call: TRBJ2-7
v_call: TRBV9
clone_size: -
d_call: -
cdr3_aa: CASSDNPARRNPSSYEQYF
cdr3_nt: TGTGCCAGCAGCGACAACCCAGCCAGACGGAACCCAAGCTCCTACGAGCAGTACTTC

j_call: TRBJ2-5
v_call: TRBV5-6
clone_size: -
d_call: -
cdr3_aa: CASSRLRAGGKTQYF
cdr3_nt: TGTGCCAGCAGCCGACTACGGGCAGGTGGGAAGACCCAGTACTTC

j_call: TRBJ2-7
v_call: TRBV19
clone_size: -
d_call: TRBD2
cdr3_aa: CASAGFLAGGIYEQYF
cdr3_nt: TGTGCCAGCGCAGGCTTTCTAGCGGGAGGAATATACGAGCAGTACTTC

j_call: TRBJ2-1
v_call: TRBV7-9
clone_size: -
d_call: -
cdr3_aa: CASSRQVLSYNEQFF
cdr3_nt: TGTGCCAGCAGCCGACAGGTTTTGTCCTACAATGAGCAGTTCTTC

j_call: TRBJ2-1
v_call: TRBV15
clone_size: -
d_call: -
cdr3_aa: CATSRDGADYNEQFF
cdr3_nt: TGTGCCACCAGCAGAGATGGGGCAGATTACAATGAGCAGTTCTTC

j_call: TRBJ1-1
v_call: TRBV11-3
clone_size: -
d_call: -
cdr3_aa: CASSHGRLLNTEAFF
cdr3_nt: TGTGCCAGCAGTCACGGTCGCCTCTTGAACACTGAAGCTTTCTTT

j_call: TRBJ2-7
v_call: TRBV27
clone_size: -
d_call: TRBD1
cdr3_aa: CASRYRTSGTGRHEQYF
cdr3_nt: TGTGCCAGCAGATACCGTACTTCCGGGACAGGGCGCCACGAGCAGTACTTC

j_call: TRBJ2-7
v_call: TRBV28
clone_size: once
d_call: TRBD2
cdr3_aa: CASSPGLAGGYEQYF
cdr3_nt: TGTGCCAGCAGTCCCGGACTAGCGGGAGGGTACGAGCAGTACTTC

j_call: TRBJ2-7
v_call: TRBV9
clone_size: -
d_call: TRBD2
cdr3_aa: CASSAFTSAKSYEQYF
cdr3_nt: TGTGCCAGCAGCGCTTTTACTAGCGCAAAATCCTACGAGCAGTACTTC

j_call: TRBJ2-7
v_call: TRBV11-3
clone_size: -
d_call: -
cdr3_aa: CASSARDGPYEQYF
cdr3_nt: TGTGCCAGCAGCGCGCGGGACGGACCCTACGAGCAGTACTTC

j_call: TRBJ1-5
v_call: TRBV15
clone_size: -
d_call: -
cdr3_aa: CATSRVVEVLQPQHF
cdr3_nt: TGTGCCACCAGCAGAGTGGTGGAAGTCCTACAGCCCCAGCATTTT

j_call: TRBJ2-7
v_call: TRBV7-2
clone_size: -
d_call: TRBD2
cdr3_aa: CASSIDLAGVREQYF
cdr3_nt: TGTGCCAGCAGCATCGACCTAGCGGGAGTACGCGAGCAGTACTTC

j_call: TRBJ2-2
v_call: TRBV9
clone_size: -
d_call: TRBD2
cdr3_aa: CASSVLEVGGTGELFF
cdr3_nt: TGTGCCAGCAGCGTATTGGAGGTCGGGGGGACCGGGGAGCTGTTTTTT

j_call: TRBJ2-7
v_call: TRBV25-1
clone_size: -
d_call: -
cdr3_aa: CASSDRTIYEQYF
cdr3_nt: TGTGCCAGCAGTGACCGCACTATCTACGAGCAGTACTTC

j_call: TRBJ2-7
v_call: TRBV9
clone_size: -
d_call: TRBD2
cdr3_aa: CASSDGTGGYEQYF
cdr3_nt: TGTGCCAGCAGCGATGGGACGGGGGGGTACGAGCAGTACTTC

j_call: TRBJ2-7
v_call: TRBV19
clone_size: -
d_call: -
cdr3_aa: CASSMQGVKIYEQYF
cdr3_nt: TGTGCCAGTAGTATGCAAGGGGTCAAAATCTACGAGCAGTACTTC

j_call: TRBJ2-1
v_call: TRBV9
clone_size: once
d_call: TRBD2
cdr3_aa: CASSASSGRALGNEQFF
cdr3_nt: TGTGCCAGCAGCGCCTCTAGCGGGAGGGCCCTGGGGAATGAGCAGTTCTTC